The 18 T cell receptor beta chains listed next were all sequenced from one sample in a study of beta chain features in type 1 diabetes listed by TCRdb under 2018. Libraries were constructed by the immunoSEQ multiplex PCR assay. The High Capacity cDNA Reverse Transcription Kit was used to reverse transcribe all of the isolated RNA, meaning that expressed TCRB transcripts were what got sequenced. TCRdb limited this immuneACCESS table to in-frame rearrangements with V and J called. A share of clones is missing; checked studies link under half to unresolved V genes, and the rest is unexplained. The sample records 450,000 or so clones, roughly 11% of which are singletons. The ten largest account for more than 0.045% of the sample. Sequenced input: naive CD4+ T cells from blood. What the cell subset or site label conveys for this sample: true naive CD4+ T cells. The receptors here all came from a woman under 30 in good health.

The chain couples TRBV7-2 to TRBJ2-7; no clear D gene. The germline gives CDR1 SGHTA, CDR2 FQGNSA. The CDR3 covers 14 residues. Trimming pared 2 bases from V and 0 bases from J, leaving 8 bases between. The CDR3 nucleotides are TGTGCCAGCAGCTTACAGCGAAACTCCTACGAGCAGTACTTC. Translated, it gives CASSLQRNSYEQYF.

CDR3 protein: CASSSDQIGEQFF. In nucleotides, the CDR3 is TGTGCCAGCAGCTCCGACCAGATAGGAGAGCAGTTCTTC. This chain links TRBV5-4 with TRBJ2-1; D unresolved. V was pared by 3 bases and J by 10 bases, with 14 bases between. The CDR3 contains 13 residues. Germline V lookup: CDR1 SGHNT, CDR2 YYREEE (reference sequence).

The CDR3: CASSSWGAPLHF. The CDR3 coding sequence is TGTGCCAGCAGCTCCTGGGGTGCGCCCCTCCACTTT. The chain carries TRBV7-2 and TRBJ1-6; D unresolved. CDR1 and CDR2 (germline): SGHTA, FQGNSA. CDR3 length: 12 amino acids. Trimming cost V 4 bases and J 13 bases, with 11 bases left between them.

The chain combines TRBV15 with TRBJ2-7; D gene uncertain. The CDR3 runs to 14 residues. Germline loops: CDR1 LNHNV, CDR2 YYDKDF (reference sequence). V lost 0 bases and J lost 7, with 13 bases in between. CDR3 in DNA: TGTGCCACCAGCAGAGATCATGTCGGAGTAGAGCAGTACTTC. It is translated as CATSRDHVGVEQYF.

The chain employs TRBV4-2 and TRBJ2-6, with D maybe TRBD2 (6 bases). Germline V gene lookup returns CDR1 LGHNA and CDR2 YNFKEQ. V lost 1 base, J lost 2 bases, and 15 bases lay in between. This CDR3 spans 18 amino acids. The CDR3: CASSQVFGGSTGANVLTF. The CDR3 bases are TGTGCCAGCAGCCAAGTATTTGGGGGGAGCACTGGGGCCAACGTCCTGACTTTC.

In its sample, this clone was seen a few times. The chain employs TRBV7-2 and TRBJ2-7, with 10 positions matching TRBD2. Per the germline V gene, CDR1 is SGHTA and CDR2 is FQGNSA. The CDR3 has 16 residues. Germline trimming cut 1 base from V and 4 bases from J; bases unmatched to any gene: 7. For the CDR3, the DNA is TGTGCCAGCAGCTTAGGGGCTAGCGGGAGAAAGTACGAGCAGTACTTC. Amino acid sequence: CASSLGASGRKYEQYF.

This clone was found a few times. The rearrangement joins TRBV7-2 to TRBJ2-1; 8 nucleotides match TRBD1. V shed 6 bases, J shed 8 bases, and the junction held 18 bases outside the gene matches. In germline, CDR1 is SGHTA, CDR2 FQGNSA. The CDR3 consists of 17 residues. The CDR3 loop reads CASRRRAGGDSFYEQFF. The CDR3 bases are TGTGCCAGCAGGCGAAGGGCAGGGGGCGATAGCTTCTATGAGCAGTTCTTC.

There are a few counts of this clone. The V call is TRBV4-3, the J call TRBJ2-4; 12 bases map to TRBD1. J was trimmed by 8 bases and V by 3 bases; bases with no gene match: 11. CDR1 and CDR2 from the germline V gene are LGHNA and YSLEER. The CDR3 length is 17 residues. CDR3 DNA: TGCGCCAGCAGCCAGCAAGGGACAGGGGGCTTTGCGGACATTCAGTACTTC. It codes for CASSQQGTGGFADIQYF.

The V and J genes are TRBV5-1 and TRBJ2-5; D is possibly TRBD1 (5 bases). Germline V lookup: CDR1 SGHRS, CDR2 YFSETQ. The CDR3 has 13 residues. Trimming took off 4 bases at V and 5 bases at J, with 12 bases between the two ends. Here the CDR3 reads CASSIKYRETQYF. CDR3 DNA: TGCGCCAGCAGCATAAAATACAGGGAGACCCAGTACTTC.

The chain recombines TRBV4-2 with TRBJ1-2; the match to TRBD1 covers 9 bases. Germline CDR1 reads LGHNA; CDR2 reads YNFKEQ. The CDR3 is 14 residues long. V was pared by 0 bases and J by 8 bases, with 4 bases of the junction left unmatched. The CDR3 DNA is TGTGCCAGCAGCCAAGAGAGGACAGGGGAAGGCTACACCTTC. This gives the protein CASSQERTGEGYTF.

This clone was counted only a few times. One junction end does not reproduce the germline sequence, and a read error may be involved. The rearrangement uses TRBV7-2 and TRBJ2-7; TRBD1 might be the D (6 bases). Germline V gene data show CDR1 as SGHTA and CDR2 as FQGNSA. This CDR3 contains 15 residues. CDR3 in DNA: TGTGCCAGCAGCCTAGGGGGACCGCCCTCCAACGAGCAGTACTTC. This encodes CASSLGGPPSNEQYF.

V usage is TRBV29-1 and J usage is TRBJ2-7; D remains ambiguous. CDR1 is SQVTM, CDR2 ANQGSEA, per germline. Trimming removed 5 bases at V and 3 bases at J, with 8 bases between. This CDR3 is built from 11 residues. The CDR3 protein is CSVSTHYEQYF. The CDR3 nucleotides are TGCAGCGTTAGTACCCACTACGAGCAGTACTTC.

This clone appeared a few times. This sample also contains other DNA sequences that code for the same CDR3. This chain joins TRBV5-1 and TRBJ2-7; weak D call: TRBD2 (5 bases). CDR3 length: 13 residues. V dropped 2 bases and J dropped 2 bases, with 8 bases sitting between them. Germline lookup yields CDR1 SGHRS and CDR2 YFSETQ. CDR3 sequence: CASSFPGTYEQYF. In DNA form, the CDR3 reads TGCGCCAGCAGCTTCCCGGGAACCTACGAGCAGTACTTC.

The rearrangement links TRBV5-1 to TRBJ2-7; D gene ambiguous. V lost 0 bases, J lost 2 bases, and 9 bases lay in between. Germline loops: CDR1 SGHRS, CDR2 YFSETQ. There are 14 residues in the CDR3. The CDR3 protein is CASSLVGATYEQYF. CDR3 sequence (DNA): TGCGCCAGCAGCTTGGTGGGCGCTACCTACGAGCAGTACTTC.

This clone was observed a few times. The chain uses TRBV7-2 and TRBJ2-3; D gene unclear. The germline CDR1 and CDR2 sequences are SGHTA and FQGNSA. This CDR3 has 12 amino acids. V lost 1 base and J lost 6, with 5 bases in between. The chain's CDR3 is CASSLGLDTQYF. CDR3 coding DNA: TGTGCCAGCAGCTTAGGACTGGATACGCAGTATTTT.

The rearrangement uses TRBV5-1 and TRBJ2-5; D is uncertain. Germline V gene data show CDR1 as SGHRS and CDR2 as YFSETQ. The V gene lost 2 bases and the J gene lost 5 bases, with 13 bases spanning the gap. The length of the CDR3 is 14 residues. CDR3 protein: CASSLGPRRETQYF. CDR3 nucleotides: TGCGCCAGCAGCTTAGGACCCCGTAGGGAGACCCAGTACTTC.

The chain couples TRBV1 to TRBJ2-3. TRBV1 is noted as a pseudogene. The CDR3 is made up of 14 amino acids. The CDR3 loop is CTSSQSESTDTQYF. For the CDR3, the DNA is TGCACCAGCAGCCAATCTGAATCGACAGATACGCAGTATTTT.

This clone was counted between two and nine times. The chain has TRBV7-3 and TRBJ2-1, with a weak D call TRBD2 (6 bases). Trimming left V 2 bases short and J 8 bases short, with 13 bases between. The CDR3 runs 14 residues. Germline V lookup: CDR1 SGHTA, CDR2 FQGTGA. CDR3 nucleotide sequence: TGTGCCAGCAGCTTAGGCACTAGCACGCATGAGCAGTTCTTC. The encoded protein is CASSLGTSTHEQFF.